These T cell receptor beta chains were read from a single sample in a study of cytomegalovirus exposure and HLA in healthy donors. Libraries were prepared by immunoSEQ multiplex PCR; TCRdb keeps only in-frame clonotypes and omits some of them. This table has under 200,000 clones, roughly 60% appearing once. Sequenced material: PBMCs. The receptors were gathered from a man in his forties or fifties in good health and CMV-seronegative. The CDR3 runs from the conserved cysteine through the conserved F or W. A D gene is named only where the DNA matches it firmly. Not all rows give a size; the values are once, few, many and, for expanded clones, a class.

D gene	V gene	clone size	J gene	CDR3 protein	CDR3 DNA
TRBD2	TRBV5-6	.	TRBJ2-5	CASSFRTSGRKETQYF	TGTGCCAGCAGCTTTCGGACTAGCGGGAGGAAAGAGACCCAGTACTTC
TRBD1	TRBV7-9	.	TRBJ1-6	CSSSLAQGIKDNSPLHF	TGTTCCAGCAGCTTAGCACAGGGGATAAAGGATAATTCACCCCTCCACTTT
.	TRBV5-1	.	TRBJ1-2	CASTSPGSHSGYTF	TGCGCCAGCACCTCCCCAGGGTCTCATTCTGGCTACACCTTC
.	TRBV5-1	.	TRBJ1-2	CASSLARTVSPYGYTF	TGCGCCAGCAGCTTGGCCAGGACAGTCAGCCCCTATGGCTACACCTTC
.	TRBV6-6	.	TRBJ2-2	CASLPPGNTGELFF	TGTGCCAGCCTACCCCCAGGGAACACCGGGGAGCTGTTTTTT
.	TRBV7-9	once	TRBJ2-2	CASSRQPRTNTGELFF	TGTGCCAGCAGCCGACAGCCGCGAACAAACACCGGGGAGCTGTTTTTT
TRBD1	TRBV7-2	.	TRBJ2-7	CASSADRAHYEQYF	TGTGCCAGCAGCGCCGACAGGGCTCACTACGAGCAGTACTTC
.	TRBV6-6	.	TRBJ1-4	CASSPGGGWEKLFF	TGTGCCAGCAGCCCCGGGGGGGGGTGGGAAAAACTGTTTTTT
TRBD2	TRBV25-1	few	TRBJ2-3	CASSEWSGRTDTQYF	TGTGCCAGCAGTGAGTGGAGCGGGAGGACAGATACGCAGTATTTT
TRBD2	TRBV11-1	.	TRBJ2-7	CASRLLAGVTYEQYF	TGTGCCAGCAGACTCCTAGCGGGAGTTACCTACGAGCAGTACTTC
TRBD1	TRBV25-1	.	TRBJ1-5	CASSSTGGLQPQHF	TGTGCCAGCAGCTCGACAGGGGGCTTGCAGCCCCAGCATTTT
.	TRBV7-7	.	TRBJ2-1	CASSHLEGGLAQFF	TGTGCTAGCAGCCACTTAGAGGGTGGACTGGCGCAGTTCTTC
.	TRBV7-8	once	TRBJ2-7	CASSLLGEAYEQYF	TGTGCCAGCAGCTTGTTAGGAGAGGCCTACGAGCAGTACTTC
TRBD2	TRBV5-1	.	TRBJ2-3	CASSLALAGEVDTQYF	TGCGCCAGCAGCTTGGCCTTAGCGGGGGAGGTAGATACGCAGTATTTT
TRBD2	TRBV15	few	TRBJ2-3	CATSRGLAGGSDTQYF	TGTGCCACCAGCAGGGGCTTGGCGGGAGGGTCAGATACGCAGTATTTT
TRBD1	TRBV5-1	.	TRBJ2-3	CASSQNRGGDTQYF	TGCGCCAGCAGCCAGAACAGGGGTGGAGATACGCAGTATTTT
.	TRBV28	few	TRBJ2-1	CASSYPDRDYEQFF	TGTGCCAGCAGTTACCCCGACAGGGACTATGAGCAGTTCTTC
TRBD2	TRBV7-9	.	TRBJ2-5	CSSSSAGVAPETQYF	TGTTCCAGCAGCTCGGCGGGGGTAGCCCCAGAGACCCAGTACTTC
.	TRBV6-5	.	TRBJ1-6	CASSPRQNSPLHF	TGTGCCAGCAGCCCCAGACAGAATTCACCCCTCCACTTT
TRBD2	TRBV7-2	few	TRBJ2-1	CASSVTSGGYNEQFF	TGTGCCAGCAGCGTTACTAGCGGGGGCTACAATGAGCAGTTCTTC
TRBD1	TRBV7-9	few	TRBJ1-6	CASRWTGQNSPLHF	TGTGCCAGCAGATGGACAGGGCAGAATTCACCCCTCCACTTT
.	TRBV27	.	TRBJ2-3	CASSPFSGPRTDTQYF	TGTGCCAGCAGCCCCTTTAGCGGTCCTCGCACAGATACGCAGTATTTT
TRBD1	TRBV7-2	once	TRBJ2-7	CASSLVGQGPYEQYF	TGTGCCAGCAGCTTAGTAGGACAGGGGCCTTACGAGCAGTACTTC
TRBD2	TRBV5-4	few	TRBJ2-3	CASSLALAGVNADTQYF	TGTGCCAGCAGCTTGGCTCTAGCGGGAGTAAATGCAGATACGCAGTATTTT
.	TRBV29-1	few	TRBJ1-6	CSVVELSSYNSPLHF	TGCAGCGTTGTTGAGCTGAGCTCCTATAATTCACCCCTCCACTTT
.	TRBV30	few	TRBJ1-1	CAWGSPPAATEAFF	TGTGCCTGGGGATCCCCGCCCGCGGCTACTGAAGCTTTCTTT
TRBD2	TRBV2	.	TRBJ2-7	CASKLTGTSVYEQYF	TGTGCCAGCAAGTTAACAGGGACTAGCGTCTACGAGCAGTACTTC
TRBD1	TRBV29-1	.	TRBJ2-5	CSVLDRGPGGETQYF	TGCAGCGTTTTGGACAGGGGGCCAGGGGGAGAGACCCAGTACTTC
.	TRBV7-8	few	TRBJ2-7	CASSLGLSHPYEQYF	TGTGCCAGCAGCTTAGGCTTAAGCCACCCCTACGAGCAGTACTTC
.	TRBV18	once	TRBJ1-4	CASSPGGGSQGLLFF	TGTGCCAGCTCACCTGGCGGGGGATCTCAGGGTTTACTGTTTTTT
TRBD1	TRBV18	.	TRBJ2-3	CASSPRTGGDTQYF	TGTGCCAGCTCACCACGGACAGGGGGAGATACGCAGTATTTT
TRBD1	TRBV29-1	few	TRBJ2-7	CSVSKTGGPFEQYF	TGCAGCGTCTCCAAGACAGGGGGGCCGTTCGAGCAGTACTTC
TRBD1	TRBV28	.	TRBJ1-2	CASTLSDRGRVGYTF	TGTGCCAGCACCCTTTCCGACAGGGGGCGAGTTGGCTACACCTTC
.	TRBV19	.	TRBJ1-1	CASLALTLYTENTEAFF	TGTGCCAGTTTGGCCCTGACCTTATACACAGAGAACACTGAAGCTTTCTTT
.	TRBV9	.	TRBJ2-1	CASSADAGIYNEQFF	TGTGCCAGCAGCGCGGATGCCGGGATCTACAATGAGCAGTTCTTC
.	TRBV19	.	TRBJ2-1	CASSSRAGSYNEQFF	TGTGCCAGTAGTAGTCGGGCGGGATCCTACAATGAGCAGTTCTTC
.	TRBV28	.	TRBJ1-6	CASSLTAGNSPLHF	TGTGCCAGCAGTTTGACGGCGGGAAATTCACCCCTCCACTTT
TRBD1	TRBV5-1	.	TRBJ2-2	CASSLSQGANTGELFF	TGCGCCAGCAGCTTGAGTCAGGGGGCGAACACCGGGGAGCTGTTTTTT
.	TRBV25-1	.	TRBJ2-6	CASSRDNSGANVLTF	TGTGCCAGCAGCCGGGACAACTCTGGGGCCAACGTCCTGACTTTC